Listed here are 20 T cell receptor beta chains from one sample, sequenced in a study of technical replicates of blood from a handful of donors. This table comes from immunoSEQ multiplex PCR, and its TCRdb copy is limited to in-frame clones, with some not included. The data show 65,000 to 90,000 clones, about 92% seen once. The sample consisted of T cells isolated from PBMCs. Source of these receptors: a human donor in good health.

The chain recombines TRBV27 with TRBJ2-7, with 10 bases lining up with TRBD2. J lost 6 bases, V lost 1 base, and 12 bases had no gene match. The CDR3 runs to 17 residues. CDR1 MNHEY and CDR2 SMNVEV come from the germline V gene (reference sequence). The DNA for the CDR3 is TGTGCCAGCAGTTTATATCGCCCTAGCGGGAGTCGGGGCGAGCAGTACTTC. It yields the protein CASSLYRPSGSRGEQYF.

This chain uses TRBV28 with TRBJ1-1, with D perhaps TRBD1 (6 bases). The CDR3 consists of 14 residues. Per the germline V gene, CDR1 is MDHEN and CDR2 is SYDVKM. V lost 2 bases and J lost 6, with 13 bases in between. CDR3 region: CASSLGWGLAEAFF. DNA of the CDR3: TGTGCCAGCAGTTTAGGATGGGGGCTTGCTGAAGCTTTCTTT.

The V gene is TRBV4-1, the J gene TRBJ2-1; unclear D gene. Deletions cut 0 bases from V and 4 bases from J, with 4 bases between. This CDR3 has 13 residues. Germline CDR1 is MGHRA and CDR2 is YSYEKL. The CDR3 reads CASSQDSYNEQFF. CDR3 bases: TGCGCCAGCAGCCAAGATAGTTACAATGAGCAGTTCTTC.

The chain couples TRBV25-1 to TRBJ1-1; D remains unclear. CDR1 is MGHDK and CDR2 is SYGVNS in the germline V gene. V lost 6 bases and J lost 0, with 11 bases in between. The CDR3 loop spans 14 amino acids. The DNA for the CDR3 is TGTGCCAGCAGGCCGGGGATAATGAACACTGAAGCTTTCTTT. Translating gives CASRPGIMNTEAFF.

CDR3 amino acids: CASSILQGAVGNQPQHF. DNA for the CDR3: TGTGCCAGTAGTATTTTACAGGGGGCCGTGGGCAATCAGCCCCAGCATTTT. The chain carries TRBV19 and TRBJ1-5, with 9 positions matching TRBD1. This CDR3 has 17 amino acids. Germline CDR1 LNHDA, CDR2 SQIVND (reference sequence). J was trimmed by 2 bases and V by 3 bases; bases with no gene match: 8.

The chain links TRBV7-8 to TRBJ2-5, with TRBD2 as a possible D gene (6 bases). Germline V gene sequence: CDR1 SGHVS, CDR2 FQNEAQ. This CDR3 spans 15 amino acids. V lost 5 bases to trimming and J lost 5 bases, with 18 bases between them. This chain's CDR3 is CASSLGAGTRETQYF. CDR3 bases: TGTGCCAGCAGCCTAGGGGCGGGAACTAGGGAGACCCAGTACTTC.

This clone was counted once. This chain connects TRBV28 to TRBJ1-5, with TRBD1 matching over 10 bases. From germline, CDR1 is MDHEN and CDR2 SYDVKM. The CDR3 totals 17 residues. Trimming took 4 bases from V and 1 from J; bases not matched to a gene: 7. The CDR3 spells CASSSATGGLSNQPQHF. The CDR3, as DNA: TGTGCCAGCAGTTCAGCGACAGGGGGCCTGAGCAATCAGCCCCAGCATTTT. Using reference TRBV28 and TRBJ1-5 for the parts outside the CDR3, the full variable domain is DVKVTQSSRYLVKRTGEKVFLECVQDMDHENMFWYRQDPGLGLRLIYFSYDVKMKEKGDIPEGYSVSREKKERFSLILESASTNQTSMYLCASSSATGGLSNQPQHFGDGTRLSIL.

The chain has TRBV27 and TRBJ2-1; D ambiguous. V shed 2 bases and J shed 5 bases, with 7 bases lying between them. The length of the CDR3 is 13 residues. Germline-derived CDR1 and CDR2 are MNHEY and SMNVEV (reference sequence). This chain's CDR3 is CASSLGGHNEQFF. DNA for the CDR3: TGTGCCAGCAGTTTAGGCGGCCACAATGAGCAGTTCTTC.

This sequence joins TRBV4-1 and TRBJ2-7, with D maybe TRBD1 (6 bases). Germline V lookup: CDR1 MGHRA, CDR2 YSYEKL. The length of the CDR3 is 17 residues. V lost 0 bases and J 3 bases, leaving 18 bases between the germline ends. CDR3 region: CASSQEGGTPPFYEQYF. The CDR3 coding sequence is TGCGCCAGCAGCCAAGAAGGGGGTACCCCTCCGTTCTACGAGCAGTACTTC.

This clone was detected only once. The chain uses TRBV2 and TRBJ2-3, with D uncertain. V dropped 7 bases and J dropped 2 bases, with 34 bases sitting between them. This CDR3 has 21 residues. Germline loops: CDR1 SNHLY, CDR2 FYNNEI. The CDR3 coding sequence is TGTGCCAGCAAGCCCCACCCGCTGCTAGTCGGTACCACTGTCCCCACAGATACGCAGTATTTT. Protein: CASKPHPLLVGTTVPTDTQYF.

V gene TRBV6-4 combines with J gene TRBJ2-3, with unresolved D. Trimming took 4 bases from V and 1 from J, leaving 6 bases between them. CDR1 is MRHNA, CDR2 SNTAGT, per germline. CDR3 length equals 13 residues. The CDR3 nucleotides read TGTGCCAGCAGTGCATCAGGCACAGATACGCAGTATTTT. Protein product: CASSASGTDTQYF.

The chain uses TRBV28 and TRBJ1-1; the D gene is possibly TRBD1 (6 bases). The CDR3 covers 12 residues. V dropped 6 bases and J dropped 7 bases, with 12 bases sitting between them. Germline CDR1 MDHEN, CDR2 SYDVKM. In DNA form, the CDR3 reads TGTGCCAGCAGGCCGCAGGGGTTTGAAGCTTTCTTT. It specifies CASRPQGFEAFF.

The genes are TRBV4-1 and TRBJ2-3; 7 bases agree with TRBD1. CDR3 length: 18 residues. The germline gives CDR1 MGHRA, CDR2 YSYEKL. The trim removed 2 bases at V and 1 base at J, leaving 12 bases unmatched. CDR3 DNA sequence: TGCGCCAGCAGCCAACCTTGGACAGGCCCAAGGGGCACAGATACGCAGTATTTT. The encoded protein is CASSQPWTGPRGTDTQYF.

This clone was detected only a few times. The rearrangement links TRBV25-1 to TRBJ1-1; TRBD1 matches 8 bases. The CDR3 covers 14 residues. Germline CDR1 and CDR2: MGHDK and SYGVNS. The junction had 8 bases not matched to a gene; V was cut back by 3 bases and J by 8 bases. CDR3: CASSDPGTGDEAFF. The CDR3 DNA is TGTGCCAGCAGTGACCCCGGGACAGGCGACGAAGCTTTCTTT.

J is TRBJ1-5 and V is TRBV4-1; D is ambiguous. Looked up from germline, CDR1 is MGHRA and CDR2 is YSYEKL. V was cut by 4 bases and J by 1 base, with 11 bases left in between. This CDR3 region has 15 residues. CDR3 residues: CASSLQRWSNQPQHF. In DNA, the CDR3 is TGCGCCAGCAGCCTCCAGCGGTGGAGCAATCAGCCCCAGCATTTT.

This clone was picked up one time. The chain has TRBV28 and TRBJ1-5, with D uncertain. The CDR3 is 15 amino acids. Germline assignment: CDR1 MDHEN and CDR2 SYDVKM. Trimming left V 3 bases short and J 8 bases short, with 17 bases between. CDR3 in DNA: TGTGCCAGCAGTTTTCTCACAAACACCATGAAGCCCCAGCATTTT. Translation gives CASSFLTNTMKPQHF. Based on the CDR3 plus reference TRBV28 and TRBJ1-5, the full variable domain is DVKVTQSSRYLVKRTGEKVFLECVQDMDHENMFWYRQDPGLGLRLIYFSYDVKMKEKGDIPEGYSVSREKKERFSLILESASTNQTSMYLCASSFLTNTMKPQHFGDGTRLSIL.

The chain has TRBV25-1 and TRBJ2-3; the D gene is possibly TRBD1 (5 bases). This CDR3 is built from 14 residues. Per germline, CDR1 MGHDK and CDR2 SYGVNS. The V end lost 4 bases, the J end lost 2 bases, and 10 bases lay between the germline ends. The DNA of the CDR3 is TGTGCCAGCAGTGGGAGACAGTTCACAGATACGCAGTATTTT. Its translation is CASSGRQFTDTQYF.

CDR3 in amino acids: CASSLTKGTGSTDTQYF. In nucleotides, the CDR3 is TGTGCCAGCAGCTTAACGAAGGGGACAGGTAGCACAGATACGCAGTATTTT. The chain carries TRBV7-3 and TRBJ2-3, with 8 positions matching TRBD1. V dropped 0 bases and J dropped 0; count of bases not matched to a gene: 5. Germline CDR1 and CDR2: SGHTA and FQGTGA. The CDR3 spans 17 residues.

V and J are TRBV5-1 and TRBJ1-2, with a tentative D call TRBD1 (6 bases). This CDR3 has 13 amino acids. Germline assignment: CDR1 SGHRS and CDR2 YFSETQ. Trimming removed 2 bases at V and 6 bases at J, with 11 bases between. As DNA, the CDR3 is TGCGCCAGCAGCTTCAAACAGGGTAATGGCTACACCTTC. Protein: CASSFKQGNGYTF.

This clone was recorded once. The chain couples TRBV2 to TRBJ1-2, with no clear D. V dropped 6 bases and J dropped 3 bases, with 17 bases sitting between them. The CDR3 is 15 amino acids. CDR1 is SNHLY and CDR2 is FYNNEI in the germline V gene. CDR3 protein: CASRTESPGYYGYTF. CDR3 sequence (DNA): TGTGCCAGCAGAACAGAGTCCCCGGGGTACTATGGCTACACCTTC. The variable domain in full, completed from reference TRBV2 and TRBJ1-2, reads EPEVTQTPSHQVTQMGQEVILRCVPISNHLYFYWYRQILGQKVEFLVSFYNNEISEKSEIFDDQFSVERPDGSNFTLKIRSTKLEDSAMYFCASRTESPGYYGYTFGSGTRLTVV.